The 10 T cell receptor beta chains in this list originate from one sample, sequenced in a study of regulatory T cells in long-lasting Graves disease. HTBI primers from iRepertoire and Arm-PCR of CDR3 regions yielded the TCR beta libraries. TCRdb reprocessed the multiplex PCR reads via MiXCR and lists one record per CDR3 protein. Of 450,000 to 600,000 distinct CDR3 sequences listed, 15% to 20% are singletons. The time point was: newly diagnosed GD, antithyroid drugs for less than 3 months. PBMCs were the source of the RNA used for TCR sequencing. The same sample was also studied in work on T cells in Graves' hyperthyroidism and ophthalmopathy.

Sequenced material: peripheral blood mononuclear cells (PBMCs), taken at new diagnosis, from a patient treated with antithyroid drugs. These receptors all come from a man between 40 and 49 years old with Graves disease.

Turning to this clonotype: Being one base from a much bigger clone, this may be a read error. The chain couples TRBV6-4 to TRBJ2-7, with 7 bases aligning to TRBD2. The CDR3 has 14 amino acids. Germline CDR1 is MRHNA and CDR2 is SNTAGT. The CDR3 DNA sequence: TGTGCCAGCAGGGACGGGGGGAGCCTCTACGGGCAGTACTTC. The encoded protein is CASRDGGSLYGQYF.

The J gene is TRBJ1-4, the V gene TRBV20-1; the D is unclear. CDR3 length: 12 amino acids. The ends were cut back, 2 bases at V and 6 bases at J, with 7 bases in the middle. Germline V gene sequence: CDR1 DFQATT, CDR2 SNEGSKA (reference sequence). CDR3 residues: CSARLGYEKLFF. CDR3 bases: TGCAGTGCTAGACTTGGTTATGAAAAACTGTTTTTT.

This chain uses TRBV29-1 with TRBJ2-1, with 7 bases identical to TRBD2. Germline V gene data show CDR1 as SQVTM and CDR2 as ANQGSEA. This CDR3 is 14 amino acids long. J was trimmed by 2 bases and V by 1 base; bases with no gene match: 2. CDR3 nucleotides: TGCAGCGTTGAAGGGGCGGGGGCCTACAATGAGCAGTTCTTC. This gives the protein CSVEGAGAYNEQFF.

V and J are TRBV19 and TRBJ2-1, with D perhaps TRBD1 (5 bases). Deletions cut 1 base from V and 4 bases from J, with 26 bases between. The CDR3 has 20 amino acids. Per the germline V gene, CDR1 is LNHDA and CDR2 is SQIVND (reference sequence). The CDR3 nucleotides are TGTGCCAGTAGTATAGGGTTAGGAAAAGGGGCGTCCAACCTATACAATGAGCAGTTCTTC. This encodes CASSIGLGKGASNLYNEQFF.

The V gene is TRBV5-6, the J gene TRBJ1-2; the D gene is possibly TRBD1 (6 bases). The CDR3 contains 13 residues. In germline, CDR1 is SGHDT, CDR2 YYEEEE. Between the trimmed V and J ends, which lost 4 bases and 7 bases, there was a span of 14 bases. This chain's CDR3 is CASSPGHSAGYTF. CDR3 DNA: TGTGCCAGCAGCCCGGGACATTCCGCTGGCTACACCTTC.

V is TRBV7-9 and J is TRBJ1-2; no clear D gene. V lost 4 bases, J lost 8 bases, and 14 bases lay in between. The germline V gene encodes CDR1 SEHNR and CDR2 FQNEAQ (reference sequence). This CDR3 has 13 residues. The CDR3 region has the DNA TGTGCCAGCAGCTCACAGATGTCCGGGGGCTACACCTTC. It codes for CASSSQMSGGYTF.

This clonotype was detected ten times or more. V is TRBV2 and J is TRBJ2-7, with D possibly TRBD2 on 6 matching bases. Trimming took off 7 bases at V and 2 bases at J, with 12 bases between the two ends. Germline-derived CDR1 and CDR2 are SNHLY and FYNNEI. This CDR3 is 13 amino acids long. In nucleotides, the CDR3 is TGTGCCAGCATGAGAGCGGGCCCCTACGAGCAGTACTTC. Protein product: CASMRAGPYEQYF.

CDR3 in DNA: TGCGCCAGCAGCTTGGGGGACAGGGACCCGGTGGGAAACACCATATATTTT. Protein sequence: CASSLGDRDPVGNTIYF. This chain connects TRBV5-1 to TRBJ1-3; TRBD1 matches at 9 bases. V dropped 0 bases and J dropped 4; count of bases not matched to a gene: 8. CDR1 SGHRS and CDR2 YFSETQ come from the germline V gene. The CDR3 sequence is 17 residues long.

There are many counts of this clonotype. The gene calls are TRBV29-1 and TRBJ2-5; 9 nucleotides line up with TRBD2. Germline V CDR1 and CDR2: SQVTM, ANQGSEA. The junction had 7 bases not matched to a gene; V was cut back by 4 bases and J by 1 base. This CDR3 contains 15 residues. The CDR3 here is CSVARLAEPQETQYF. CDR3 in DNA: TGCAGCGTTGCTCGACTAGCGGAGCCCCAAGAGACCCAGTACTTC. Complete variable domain (other parts from reference TRBV29-1 and TRBJ2-5): SAVISQKPSRDICQRGTSLTIQCQVDSQVTMMFWYRQQPGQSLTLIATANQGSEATYESGFVIDKFPISRPNLTFSTLTVSNMSPEDSSIYLCSVARLAEPQETQYFGPGTRLLVL.

This clonotype appeared a few times. The chain carries TRBV27 and TRBJ2-6; D is undetermined. The CDR3 runs 17 residues. Germline-derived CDR1 and CDR2 are MNHEY and SMNVEV (reference sequence). Trimming shortened V by 4 bases and J by 0 bases, and 13 bases separated the two germline ends. For the CDR3, the DNA is TGTGCCAGCAGTTCCACGGTACCTCTCTCTGGGGCCAACGTCCTGACTTTC. Its protein is CASSSTVPLSGANVLTF. The whole variable domain, filled in from reference TRBV27 and TRBJ2-6, reads EAQVTQNPRYLITVTGKKLTVTCSQNMNHEYMSWYRQDPGLGLRQIYYSMNVEVTDKGDVPEGYKVSRKEKRNFPLILESPSPNQTSLYFCASSSTVPLSGANVLTFGAGSRLTVL.